Detailed here is one T cell receptor (beta chain). No antigen is known for it. Naive CD8 cells lacked CD45RO and underwent positive selection for CCR7, leaving out terminally differentiated effector memory CD45RA+ cells. The data derive from a study of shared clonotypes between healthy human individuals. Study outcomes and limitations: Generally, naive subsets (rather than memory subsets) showed larger estimated richness. A few donors showed sharing of approximately 5% of naive CD4 clonotypes.

Assay: immunoSEQ multiplex PCR; the TCRdb copy retains only in-frame clones and omits some. This table has about 2.2 million clones, about 93% appearing once. Sequencing was carried out using naive CD8+ T cells from PBMCs. The source of this sequence is a man aged 18 to 29 in good health. Some clones in this sample may be carry-over from other donors' samples.

CDR3 sequence: CASSSAARSTGELFF. The CDR3 coding sequence is TGTGCCAGCAGCTCGGCGGCGCGAAGCACCGGGGAGCTGTTTTTT. J is TRBJ2-2 and V is TRBV7-9; unclear D gene. CDR1 is SEHNR, CDR2 FQNEAQ, per germline (reference sequence). Trimming stripped 4 bases from V and 4 bases from J, with 13 bases between. The CDR3 sequence is 15 residues long.